The 32 T cell receptor beta chains presented below share a single source sample, sequenced in a study of shared clonotypes between healthy human individuals. Naive-designated CD8 cells lacked CD45RO, were positively enriched for CCR7, and omitted terminally differentiated effector memory CD45RA+ cells. Data came from immunoSEQ multiplex PCR; TCRdb stores just in-frame clones and leaves some out. The table shows roughly 650,000 clones, with 95% to 96% occurring only once. The sequenced sample was naive CD8+ T cells sorted from blood. These receptors came from a woman in her twenties or thirties in good health.

V and J are TRBV9 and TRBJ2-3; no definite D call. Germline V gene sequence: CDR1 SGDLS, CDR2 YYNGEE. V was cut by 4 bases and J by 1 base, with 10 bases left in between. The CDR3 consists of 14 residues. The CDR3 DNA reads TGTGCCAGCAGCACGGACCGCCGCACAGATACGCAGTATTTT. This gives the protein CASSTDRRTDTQYF.

This clone was counted once. Additional DNA sequences in this sample encode the identical CDR3. CDR3 DNA: TGTGCCAGCAGCCTGACAGGGGCTGAAGCTTTCTTT. It codes for CASSLTGAEAFF. The rearrangement uses TRBV5-4 and TRBJ1-1; TRBD1 aligns across 8 bases. The CDR3 has 12 residues. V lost 4 bases, J lost 6 bases, and 2 bases stayed unmatched. From germline, CDR1 is SGHNT and CDR2 YYREEE (reference sequence).

The chain has TRBV29-1 and TRBJ2-5; tentatively, D is TRBD1 or TRBD2 (5 bases each). V lost 3 bases and J 1 base, leaving 15 bases between the germline ends. The length of the CDR3 is 15 residues. Germline-derived CDR1 and CDR2 are SQVTM and ANQGSEA. CDR3 DNA: TGCAGCGTTGATAGGTGGGAGAGGGGCCAAGAGACCCAGTACTTC. It encodes CSVDRWERGQETQYF.

The rearrangement joins TRBV7-8 to TRBJ2-7; D not certain. The germline V gene encodes CDR1 SGHVS and CDR2 FQNEAQ. The V gene lost 0 bases and the J gene lost 0 bases, with 3 bases spanning the gap. The length of the CDR3 is 13 residues. In DNA, the CDR3 is TGTGCCAGCAGCTTAGCGTACTCCTACGAGCAGTACTTC. The encoded protein is CASSLAYSYEQYF.

CDR3 DNA: TGCGCCAGCAGCCAAGAATTCACTAGCGGGACCCTTCAGTACTTC. It is translated as CASSQEFTSGTLQYF. This chain joins TRBV4-1 and TRBJ2-4; 10 bases are shared with TRBD2. Germline V gene lookup returns CDR1 MGHRA and CDR2 YSYEKL. V lost 0 bases and J lost 11; bases outside the gene matches: 7. The CDR3 has 15 residues.

The chain couples TRBV23-1 to TRBJ2-7, with D hard to call. TRBV23-1 is classed as an ORF, of uncertain function. V shed 10 bases and J shed 6 bases, with 10 bases lying between them. CDR3 size: 10 residues. The CDR3 bases are TGCGCCATCTTAGTTTCCGAGCAGTACTTC. It yields the protein CAILVSEQYF.

This clone was detected only a few times. Here the CDR3 reads CASSRVWGTEAFF. In nucleotides, the CDR3 is TGTGCCAGCAGCCGCGTTTGGGGGACTGAAGCTTTCTTT. V and J are TRBV7-8 and TRBJ1-1; possible D gene TRBD1, 5 bases. The length of the CDR3 is 13 residues. Germline CDR1 SGHVS, CDR2 FQNEAQ. V lost 5 bases, J lost 5 bases, and 12 bases lay in between.

This rearrangement joins TRBV7-9 to TRBJ2-1, with D perhaps matching TRBD2 (6 bases). Germline V gene sequence: CDR1 SEHNR, CDR2 FQNEAQ (reference sequence). This CDR3 region has 13 residues. The V and J ends lost 5 bases and 8 bases respectively, with 13 bases between them. The CDR3 nucleotides are TGTGCCAGCAGCCCTGCGGGGCCTGATGAGCAGTTCTTC. Protein sequence: CASSPAGPDEQFF.

The V and J genes are TRBV11-3 and TRBJ2-7, with a weak D call TRBD1 (7 bases). Germline lookup yields CDR1 SGHNT and CDR2 YENEEA. Trimming removed 4 bases at V and 7 bases at J, with 14 bases between. CDR3 size: 13 residues. The CDR3 region has the DNA TGTGCCAGCAGCTACGGGACAGCGGGTGAGCAGTACTTC. It encodes CASSYGTAGEQYF.

The chain couples TRBV28 to TRBJ1-5; D gene ambiguous. Looked up from germline, CDR1 is MDHEN and CDR2 is SYDVKM. The CDR3 is 13 residues long. Trimming removed 2 bases from V and 8 bases from J, with 10 bases in between. CDR3 coding DNA: TGTGCCAGCAGTTTAATCTTGCGGGAGCCCCAGCATTTT. This gives the protein CASSLILREPQHF. The full variable domain, in which reference TRBV28 and TRBJ1-5 provide the parts outside the CDR3, is DVKVTQSSRYLVKRTGEKVFLECVQDMDHENMFWYRQDPGLGLRLIYFSYDVKMKEKGDIPEGYSVSREKKERFSLILESASTNQTSMYLCASSLILREPQHFGDGTRLSIL.

V is TRBV5-1 and J is TRBJ2-3; D gene uncertain. The germline V gene has CDR1 SGHRS and CDR2 YFSETQ. Trimming took off 4 bases at V and 0 bases at J, with 12 bases between the two ends. This CDR3 region has 15 residues. CDR3 bases: TGCGCCAGCAGCCCCGTTGGTGGGAGCACAGATACGCAGTATTTT. It yields the protein CASSPVGGSTDTQYF.

This chain connects TRBV7-9 to TRBJ2-1; 10 bases agree with TRBD2. The CDR3 length is 15 residues. Trimming took 0 bases from V and 8 from J; bases not matched to a gene: 4. The V gene's germline CDR1 is SEHNR and CDR2 FQNEAQ (reference sequence). In nucleotides, the CDR3 is TGTGCCAGCAGCTTAGCCAGCGGGAGGGCCGATGAGCAGTTCTTC. Translated, it gives CASSLASGRADEQFF.

In this sample, this clone turned up once. This chain joins TRBV2 and TRBJ2-1, with D perhaps TRBD2 (6 bases). With 3 bases removed from V and 3 bases from J, the gap between germline ends came to 18 bases. This CDR3 is 17 amino acids long. Germline-derived CDR1 and CDR2 are SNHLY and FYNNEI. Written as DNA, the CDR3 is TGTGCCAGCAGTGAGTCCCCGGGAGCGGAGCTCTACAATGAGCAGTTCTTC. Its translation is CASSESPGAELYNEQFF.

V and J are TRBV10-1 and TRBJ1-2, with TRBD1 as a possible D gene (5 bases). CDR1 WNHNN and CDR2 SYGVQD come from the germline V gene (reference sequence). The CDR3 extends over 12 amino acids. Trimming removed 9 bases at V and 3 bases at J, with 11 bases between. The CDR3 DNA follows: TGCGCCAGTGGGGACTTTGACTATGGCTACACCTTC. This encodes CASGDFDYGYTF.

The chain uses TRBV28 and TRBJ2-1, with a possible D match to TRBD2 (6 bases). Trimming removed 4 bases at V and 6 bases at J, with 7 bases between. Looked up from germline, CDR1 is MDHEN and CDR2 is SYDVKM. CDR3 length: 12 amino acids. The CDR3: CASSWDFNEQFF. CDR3 DNA sequence: TGTGCCAGCAGTTGGGACTTCAATGAGCAGTTCTTC.

The chain carries TRBV5-8 and TRBJ2-7; 11 positions match TRBD1. J lost 4 bases, V lost 2 bases, and 2 bases had no gene match. Germline V gives CDR1 SGHTS, CDR2 YDEGEE. The CDR3 consists of 14 residues. The DNA of the CDR3 is TGTGCCAGCAGCTTCGGGACAGGGGGGTACGAGCAGTACTTC. As protein: CASSFGTGGYEQYF.

The chain employs TRBV27 and TRBJ2-7, with 14 bases fitting TRBD2. Trimming at V came to 4 bases and at J to 6 bases, leaving 5 bases not matched to a gene. The length of the CDR3 is 15 residues. Germline V gene data show CDR1 as MNHEY and CDR2 as SMNVEV (reference sequence). DNA of the CDR3: TGTGCCAGCAGTTCTACCGGGACTAGCGGGAGCGAGCAGTACTTC. Protein product: CASSSTGTSGSEQYF.

The chain employs TRBV29-1 and TRBJ2-7; TRBD2 aligns across 10 bases. The length of the CDR3 is 16 residues. Germline CDR1 is SQVTM and CDR2 is ANQGSEA. V trimming: 7 bases; J trimming: 2 bases; junction bases outside the gene matches: 14. CDR3 loop: CSAREGAGGAPYEQYF. CDR3 nucleotide sequence: TGCAGCGCGAGGGAGGGAGCGGGGGGGGCTCCCTACGAGCAGTACTTC.

This sequence joins TRBV9 and TRBJ1-2; D ambiguous. CDR1 is SGDLS, CDR2 YYNGEE, per germline. The CDR3 is 13 amino acids. V lost 7 bases, J lost 2 bases, and 12 bases lay in between. The CDR3 coding sequence is TGTGCCAGCTACTCCTCAGACAACTATGGCTACACCTTC. Its protein is CASYSSDNYGYTF.

V is TRBV28 and J is TRBJ2-7; D is possibly TRBD2 (7 bases). The germline V and J ends were trimmed by 5 bases and 4 bases, with 18 bases remaining between them. Germline V gene lookup returns CDR1 MDHEN and CDR2 SYDVKM. The CDR3 loop spans 15 amino acids. CDR3 DNA: TGTGCCAGCAGTATTGGGGCTAGGGGGGGTTACGAGCAGTACTTC. It is translated as CASSIGARGGYEQYF.

This rearrangement joins TRBV19 to TRBJ2-1; no clear D gene. The CDR3 extends over 13 amino acids. Germline CDR1 and CDR2: LNHDA and SQIVND (reference sequence). Trimming removed 5 bases at V and 5 bases at J, with 10 bases between. The CDR3 here is CASSFDNNNEQFF. The CDR3 bases are TGTGCCAGTAGTTTCGACAACAACAATGAGCAGTTCTTC.

This rearrangement joins TRBV11-2 to TRBJ1-2; 8 nucleotides match TRBD1. The trim removed 2 bases at V and 4 bases at J, leaving 12 bases unmatched. CDR1 SGHAT and CDR2 FQNNGV come from the germline V gene. The CDR3 is 17 residues long. The CDR3 reads CASSLSPTGVISYGYTF. CDR3 DNA sequence: TGTGCCAGCAGCTTATCCCCGACAGGGGTCATTTCCTATGGCTACACCTTC.

J is TRBJ2-3 and V is TRBV11-2, with 14 nucleotides matching TRBD2. This CDR3 contains 18 residues. V was clipped by 5 bases and J by 5 bases; unmatched bases: 12. Germline CDR1 reads SGHAT; CDR2 reads FQNNGV. The CDR3 protein is CASSQTSGRATSQDTQYF. CDR3 DNA: TGTGCCAGCAGCCAGACTAGCGGGAGGGCCACGTCCCAAGATACGCAGTATTTT.

This chain uses TRBV29-1 with TRBJ1-1; D not resolved. V shed 4 bases and J shed 6 bases, with 3 bases lying between them. There are 9 residues in the CDR3. Germline V gene sequence: CDR1 SQVTM, CDR2 ANQGSEA. This CDR3 reads CSVGPEAFF. In nucleotides, the CDR3 is TGCAGCGTTGGGCCTGAAGCTTTCTTT.

This chain connects TRBV28 to TRBJ1-2; D uncertain. Looked up from germline, CDR1 is MDHEN and CDR2 is SYDVKM. The CDR3 is made up of 12 amino acids. V was pared by 6 bases and J by 0 bases, with 5 bases between. The CDR3 sequence is CASRDSNYGYTF. The CDR3 coding sequence is TGTGCCAGCAGAGATTCTAACTATGGCTACACCTTC.

CDR3 sequence: CASSRGQLAVYEQYF. DNA for the CDR3: TGTGCCAGCAGCCGGGGACAGCTAGCTGTCTACGAGCAGTACTTC. The chain is built from TRBV27 and TRBJ2-7; 7 nucleotides align to TRBD1. CDR1 is MNHEY and CDR2 is SMNVEV in the germline V gene (reference sequence). V lost 6 bases, J lost 3 bases, and 11 bases stayed unmatched. The CDR3 totals 15 residues.

This sequence joins TRBV12-5 and TRBJ2-7; possibly TRBD1 for D (6 bases). This CDR3 region has 13 residues. V was cut by 9 bases and J by 6 bases, with 18 bases left in between. CDR1 and CDR2 (germline): LGHNT, FRNRAP. This CDR3 reads CASARDTFAEQYF. The CDR3 DNA reads TGTGCTAGCGCCCGGGACACCTTCGCCGAGCAGTACTTC. The full variable domain, its missing parts supplied by reference TRBV12-5 and TRBJ2-7, is DARVTQTPRHKVTEMGQEVTMRCQPILGHNTVFWYRQTMMQGLELLAYFRNRAPLDDSGMPKDRFSAEMPDATLATLKIQPSEPRDSAVYFCASARDTFAEQYFGPGTRLTVT.

The chain recombines TRBV27 with TRBJ2-7; 9 positions match TRBD1. The CDR3 is 17 residues long. Per the germline V gene, CDR1 is MNHEY and CDR2 is SMNVEV (reference sequence). Trimming took 6 bases from V and 1 from J; bases not matched to a gene: 13. CDR3 DNA: TGTGCCAGCAGGGCGAGACAGGGGGGCAGTTGGTCCTACGAGCAGTACTTC. Protein: CASRARQGGSWSYEQYF.

The rearrangement uses TRBV19 and TRBJ2-7; maybe TRBD2 (6 bases). Germline lookup yields CDR1 LNHDA and CDR2 SQIVND (reference sequence). V dropped 3 bases and J dropped 5 bases, with 14 bases sitting between them. The CDR3 loop spans 14 amino acids. The CDR3 bases are TGTGCCAGTAGTATTTGGGACTCTTCCAACGAGCAGTACTTC. It encodes CASSIWDSSNEQYF.

The chain combines TRBV4-1 with TRBJ1-1; D unresolved. This CDR3 contains 13 residues. The germline V and J ends were trimmed by 1 base and 6 bases, with 9 bases remaining between them. CDR1 MGHRA and CDR2 YSYEKL come from the germline V gene. This CDR3 reads CASSQVSGPEAFF. The CDR3 DNA reads as TGCGCCAGCAGCCAAGTATCCGGACCTGAAGCTTTCTTT.

This chain joins TRBV19 and TRBJ2-1; the D gene is possibly TRBD2 (6 bases). The V and J ends lost 6 bases and 0 bases respectively, with 12 bases between them. The CDR3 contains 15 residues. Germline CDR1 LNHDA, CDR2 SQIVND (reference sequence). CDR3 in amino acids: CASRRDFSSYNEQFF. CDR3 sequence (DNA): TGTGCCAGTAGACGGGACTTTTCCTCCTACAATGAGCAGTTCTTC.

The rearrangement links TRBV19 to TRBJ2-1; 11 nucleotides line up with TRBD2. This CDR3 contains 11 residues. The V gene's germline CDR1 is LNHDA and CDR2 SQIVND (reference sequence). DNA of the CDR3: TGTTGCGCTAGCGGGAGGAATGAGCAGTTCTTC. Translating it yields CCASGRNEQFF.